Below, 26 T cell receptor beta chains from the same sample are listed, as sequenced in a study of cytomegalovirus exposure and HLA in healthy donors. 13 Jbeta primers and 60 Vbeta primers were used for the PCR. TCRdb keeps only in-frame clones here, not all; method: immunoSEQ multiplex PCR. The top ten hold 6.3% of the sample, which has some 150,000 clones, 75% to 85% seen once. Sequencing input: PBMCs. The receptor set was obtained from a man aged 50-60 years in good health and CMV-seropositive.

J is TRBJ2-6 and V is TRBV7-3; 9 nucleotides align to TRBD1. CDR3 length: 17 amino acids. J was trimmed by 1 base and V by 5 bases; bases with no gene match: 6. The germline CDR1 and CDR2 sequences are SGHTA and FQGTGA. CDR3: CASSQGQGSSGANVLTF. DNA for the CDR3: TGTGCCAGCAGCCAAGGACAGGGGAGTTCTGGGGCCAACGTCCTGACTTTC.

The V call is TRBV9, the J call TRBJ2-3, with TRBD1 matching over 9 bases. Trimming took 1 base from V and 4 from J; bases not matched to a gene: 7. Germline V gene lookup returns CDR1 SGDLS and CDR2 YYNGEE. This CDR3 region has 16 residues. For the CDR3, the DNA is TGTGCCAGCAGCGTATCAAACAGGGGGCGACCAGATACGCAGTATTTT. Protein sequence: CASSVSNRGRPDTQYF.

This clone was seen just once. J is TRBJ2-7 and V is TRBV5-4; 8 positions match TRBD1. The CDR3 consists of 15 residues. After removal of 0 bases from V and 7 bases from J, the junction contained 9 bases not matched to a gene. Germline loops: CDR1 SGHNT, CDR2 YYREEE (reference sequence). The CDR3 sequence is CASSLGQGATREQYF. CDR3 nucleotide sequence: TGTGCCAGCAGCTTGGGGCAGGGGGCAACTCGGGAGCAGTACTTC.

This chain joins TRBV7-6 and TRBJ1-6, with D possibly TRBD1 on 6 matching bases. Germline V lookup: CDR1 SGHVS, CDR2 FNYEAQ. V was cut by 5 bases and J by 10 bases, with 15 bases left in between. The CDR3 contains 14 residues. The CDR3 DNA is TGTGCCAGCAGCCCCGTGGGGGCTGGATCACCCCTCCACTTT. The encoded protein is CASSPVGAGSPLHF.

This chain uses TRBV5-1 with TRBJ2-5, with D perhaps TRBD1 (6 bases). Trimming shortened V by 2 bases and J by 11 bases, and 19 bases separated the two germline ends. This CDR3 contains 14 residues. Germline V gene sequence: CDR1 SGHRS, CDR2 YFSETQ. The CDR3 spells CASSLGQPRSVQYF. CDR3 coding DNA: TGCGCCAGCAGCTTAGGACAGCCCAGGAGTGTGCAGTACTTC.

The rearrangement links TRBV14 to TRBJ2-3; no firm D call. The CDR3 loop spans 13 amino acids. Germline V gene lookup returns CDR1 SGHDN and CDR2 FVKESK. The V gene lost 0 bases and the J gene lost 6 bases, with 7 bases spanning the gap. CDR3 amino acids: CASSQDWADTQYF. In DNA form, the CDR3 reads TGTGCCAGCAGCCAAGACTGGGCGGATACGCAGTATTTT.

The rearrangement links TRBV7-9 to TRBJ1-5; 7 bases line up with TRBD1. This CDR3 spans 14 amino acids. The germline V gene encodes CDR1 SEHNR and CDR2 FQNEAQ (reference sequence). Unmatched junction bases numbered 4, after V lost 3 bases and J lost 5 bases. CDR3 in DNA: TGTGCCAGCAGCTTCGGAGGGGGCGATCAGCCCCAGCATTTT. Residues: CASSFGGGDQPQHF.

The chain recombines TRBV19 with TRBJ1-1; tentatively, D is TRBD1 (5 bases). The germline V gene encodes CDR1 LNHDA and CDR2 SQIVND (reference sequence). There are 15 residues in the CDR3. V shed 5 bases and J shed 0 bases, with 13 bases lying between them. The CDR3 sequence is CASSPLDRMNTEAFF. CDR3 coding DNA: TGTGCCAGTAGTCCCCTAGACAGAATGAACACTGAAGCTTTCTTT.

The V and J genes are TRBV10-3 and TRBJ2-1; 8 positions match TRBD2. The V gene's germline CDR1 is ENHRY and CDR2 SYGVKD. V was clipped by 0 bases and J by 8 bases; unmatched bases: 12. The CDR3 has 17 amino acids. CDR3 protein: CAISESMGTREPHEQFF. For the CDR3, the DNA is TGTGCCATCAGTGAGTCGATGGGGACTAGGGAGCCCCATGAGCAGTTCTTC.

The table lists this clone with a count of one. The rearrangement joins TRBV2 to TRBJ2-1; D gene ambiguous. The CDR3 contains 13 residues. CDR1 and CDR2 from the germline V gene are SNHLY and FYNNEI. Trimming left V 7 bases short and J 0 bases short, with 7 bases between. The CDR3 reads CASMADSYNEQFF. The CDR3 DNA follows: TGTGCCAGCATGGCGGACTCCTACAATGAGCAGTTCTTC.

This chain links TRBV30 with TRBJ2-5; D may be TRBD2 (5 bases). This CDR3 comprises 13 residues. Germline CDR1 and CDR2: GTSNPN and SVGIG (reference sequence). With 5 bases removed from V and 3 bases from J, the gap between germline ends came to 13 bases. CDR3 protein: CAWGPGVKETQYF. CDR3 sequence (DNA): TGTGCCTGGGGCCCCGGGGTGAAAGAGACCCAGTACTTC. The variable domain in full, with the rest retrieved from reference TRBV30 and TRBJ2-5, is SQTIHQWPATLVQPVGSPLSLECTVEGTSNPNLYWYRQAAGRGLQLLFYSVGIGQISSEVPQNLSASRPQDRQFILSSKKLLLSDSGFYLCAWGPGVKETQYFGPGTRLLVL.

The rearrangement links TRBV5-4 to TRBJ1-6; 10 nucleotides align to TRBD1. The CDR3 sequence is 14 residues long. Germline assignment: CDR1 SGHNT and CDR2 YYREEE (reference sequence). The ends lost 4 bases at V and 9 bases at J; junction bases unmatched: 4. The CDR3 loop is CASSNRDRGSPLHF. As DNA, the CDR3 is TGTGCCAGCAGCAACCGGGACAGGGGTTCACCCCTCCACTTT.

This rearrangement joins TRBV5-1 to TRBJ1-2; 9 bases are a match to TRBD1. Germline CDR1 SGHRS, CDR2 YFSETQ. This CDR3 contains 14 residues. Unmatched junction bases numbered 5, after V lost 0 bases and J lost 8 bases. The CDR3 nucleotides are TGCGCCAGCAGCTTGGCACAGGGGGCGCCAGGCTACACCTTC. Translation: CASSLAQGAPGYTF. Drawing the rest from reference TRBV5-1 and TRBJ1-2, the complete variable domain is KAGVTQTPRYLIKTRGQQVTLSCSPISGHRSVSWYQQTPGQGLQFLFEYFSETQRNKGNFPGRFSGRQFSNSRSEMNVSTLELGDSALYLCASSLAQGAPGYTFGSGTRLTVV.

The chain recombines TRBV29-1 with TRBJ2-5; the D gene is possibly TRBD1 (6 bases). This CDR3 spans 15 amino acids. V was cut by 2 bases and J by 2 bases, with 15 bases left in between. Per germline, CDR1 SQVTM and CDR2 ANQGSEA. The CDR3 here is CSVERDIRTQETQYF. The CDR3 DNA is TGCAGCGTTGAAAGGGACATCCGGACTCAAGAGACCCAGTACTTC.

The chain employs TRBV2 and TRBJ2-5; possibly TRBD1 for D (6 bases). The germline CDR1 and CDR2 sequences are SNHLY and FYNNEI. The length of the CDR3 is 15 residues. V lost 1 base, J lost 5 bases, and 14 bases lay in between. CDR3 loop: CASSEGNQGLETQYF. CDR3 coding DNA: TGTGCCAGCAGTGAAGGGAACCAGGGGTTGGAGACCCAGTACTTC.

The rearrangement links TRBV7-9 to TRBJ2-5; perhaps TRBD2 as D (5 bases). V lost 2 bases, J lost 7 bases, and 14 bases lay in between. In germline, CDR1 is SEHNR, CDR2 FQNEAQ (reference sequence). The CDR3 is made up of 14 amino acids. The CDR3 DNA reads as TGTGCCAGCAGCTTAATTTCACTAGAGGGGACCCAGTACTTC. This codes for CASSLISLEGTQYF. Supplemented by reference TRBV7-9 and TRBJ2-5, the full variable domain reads DTGVSQNPRHKITKRGQNVTFRCDPISEHNRLYWYRQTLGQGPEFLTYFQNEAQLEKSRLLSDRFSAERPKGSFSTLEIQRTEQGDSAMYLCASSLISLEGTQYFGPGTRLLVL.

The CDR3 DNA follows: TGTGCCAGCAGCTCCATCGGACAGGGAGAAGAGACCCAGTACTTC. Translating gives CASSSIGQGEETQYF. The V gene is TRBV28, the J gene TRBJ2-5; 8 bases line up with TRBD1. Germline assignment: CDR1 MDHEN and CDR2 SYDVKM. The CDR3 consists of 15 residues. V lost 6 bases and J lost 3; bases outside the gene matches: 9.

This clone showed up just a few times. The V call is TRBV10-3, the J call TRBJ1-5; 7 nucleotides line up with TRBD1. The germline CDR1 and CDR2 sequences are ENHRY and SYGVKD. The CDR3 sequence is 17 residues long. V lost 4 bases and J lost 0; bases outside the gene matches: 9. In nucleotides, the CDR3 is TGTGCCATCAGTGCGGACAGGAGCCGCTATAGCAATCAGCCCCAGCATTTT. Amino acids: CAISADRSRYSNQPQHF.

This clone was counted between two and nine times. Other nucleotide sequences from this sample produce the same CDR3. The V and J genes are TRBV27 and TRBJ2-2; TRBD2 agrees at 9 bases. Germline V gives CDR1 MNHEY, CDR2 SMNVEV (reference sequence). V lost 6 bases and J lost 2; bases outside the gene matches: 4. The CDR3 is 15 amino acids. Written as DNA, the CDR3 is TGTGCCAGCAGCCCGACTAGCGGAAACACCGGGGAGCTGTTTTTT. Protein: CASSPTSGNTGELFF.

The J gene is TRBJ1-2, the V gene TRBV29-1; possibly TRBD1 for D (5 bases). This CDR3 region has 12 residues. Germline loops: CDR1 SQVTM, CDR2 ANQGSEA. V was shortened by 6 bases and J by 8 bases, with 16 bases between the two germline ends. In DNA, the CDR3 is TGCAGCGTATTGGTGGGGGGGGAAGGCTACACCTTC. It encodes CSVLVGGEGYTF.

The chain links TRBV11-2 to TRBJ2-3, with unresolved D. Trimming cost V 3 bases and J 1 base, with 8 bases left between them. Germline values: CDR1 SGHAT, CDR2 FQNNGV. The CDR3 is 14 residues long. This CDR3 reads CASSFSGGTDTQYF. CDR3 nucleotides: TGTGCCAGCAGCTTCTCTGGAGGCACAGATACGCAGTATTTT.

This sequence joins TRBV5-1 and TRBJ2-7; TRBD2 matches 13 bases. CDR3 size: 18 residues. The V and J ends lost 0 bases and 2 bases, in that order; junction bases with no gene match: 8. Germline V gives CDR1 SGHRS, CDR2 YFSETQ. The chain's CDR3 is CASSLGTSGSSVAYEQYF. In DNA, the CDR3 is TGCGCCAGCAGCTTGGGGACTAGCGGGAGTTCCGTAGCCTACGAGCAGTACTTC.

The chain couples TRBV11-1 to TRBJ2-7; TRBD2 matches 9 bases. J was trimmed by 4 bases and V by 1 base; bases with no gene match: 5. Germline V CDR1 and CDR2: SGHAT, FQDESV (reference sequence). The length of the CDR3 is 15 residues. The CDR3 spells CASSLVGTSRYEQYF. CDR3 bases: TGTGCCAGCAGCTTAGTCGGGACTAGCAGATACGAGCAGTACTTC.

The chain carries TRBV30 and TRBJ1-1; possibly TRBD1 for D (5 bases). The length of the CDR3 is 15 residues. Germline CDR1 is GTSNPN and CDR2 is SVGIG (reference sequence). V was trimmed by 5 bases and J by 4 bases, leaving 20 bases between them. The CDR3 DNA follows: TGTGCCTGGGCCGGGACTCCGGGAAGGGGCACTGAAGCTTTCTTT. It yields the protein CAWAGTPGRGTEAFF.

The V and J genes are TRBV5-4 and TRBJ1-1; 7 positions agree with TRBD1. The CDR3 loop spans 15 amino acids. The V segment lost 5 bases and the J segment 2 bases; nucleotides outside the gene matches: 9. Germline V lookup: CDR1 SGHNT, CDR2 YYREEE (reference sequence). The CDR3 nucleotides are TGTGCCAGCAGTCTCGGGACAGACCTAAACACTGAAGCTTTCTTT. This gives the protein CASSLGTDLNTEAFF.

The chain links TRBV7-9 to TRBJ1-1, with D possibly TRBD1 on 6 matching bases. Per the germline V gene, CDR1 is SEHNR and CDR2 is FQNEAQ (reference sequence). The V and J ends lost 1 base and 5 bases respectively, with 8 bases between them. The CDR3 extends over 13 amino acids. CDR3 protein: CASSLGQGTEAFF. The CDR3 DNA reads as TGTGCCAGCAGCTTAGGGCAGGGGACTGAAGCTTTCTTT.